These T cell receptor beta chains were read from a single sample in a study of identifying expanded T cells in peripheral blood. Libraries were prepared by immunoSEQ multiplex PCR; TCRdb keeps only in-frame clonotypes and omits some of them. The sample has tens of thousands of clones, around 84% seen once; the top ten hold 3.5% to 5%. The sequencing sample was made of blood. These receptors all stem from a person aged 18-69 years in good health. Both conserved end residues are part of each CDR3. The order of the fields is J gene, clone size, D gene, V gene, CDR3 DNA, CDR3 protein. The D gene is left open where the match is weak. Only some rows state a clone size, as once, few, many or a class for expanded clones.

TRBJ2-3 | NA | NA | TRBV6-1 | TGTGCCAGCAGTGAATCCGGGGATACGCAGTATTTT | CASSESGDTQYF
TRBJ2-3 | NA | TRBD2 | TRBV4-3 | TGCGCCAGCAGCCAAGATGCCCTAGCGGGGGGCACAGATACGCAGTATTTT | CASSQDALAGGTDTQYF
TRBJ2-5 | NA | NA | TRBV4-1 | TGCGCCAGCAGCCAAGAGTTTGGGCTTGTTAAGACCCAGTACTTC | CASSQEFGLVKTQYF
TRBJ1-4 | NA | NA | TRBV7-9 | TGTGCCAGCAGCGTAGGGACAACAACTAATGAAAAACTGTTTTTT | CASSVGTTTNEKLFF
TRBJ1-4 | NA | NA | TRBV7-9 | TGTGCCAGCAGCCAATCCGGGACAAACGAAAAACTGTTTTTT | CASSQSGTNEKLFF
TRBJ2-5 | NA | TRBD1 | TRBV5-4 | TGTGCCAGCAGCTTGGGGACAGGGAGAGAGACCCAGTACTTC | CASSLGTGRETQYF
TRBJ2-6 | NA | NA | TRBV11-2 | TGTGCCAGCAGCGGTCCGACGGACGAGAGCTCTGGGGCCAACGTCCTGACTTTC | CASSGPTDESSGANVLTF
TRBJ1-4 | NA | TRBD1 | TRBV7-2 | TGTGCCAGCAGCTTAGCCGGACAGGGGAATGAAAAACTGTTTTTT | CASSLAGQGNEKLFF
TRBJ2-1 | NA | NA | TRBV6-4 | TGTGCCAGCAGTGTCGAGGGGGGTCACAACAATGAGCAGTTCTTC | CASSVEGGHNNEQFF
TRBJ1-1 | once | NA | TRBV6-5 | TGTGCCAGCAGTTACGGACCGAACACTGAAGCTTTCTTT | CASSYGPNTEAFF
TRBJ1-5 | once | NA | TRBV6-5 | TGTGCCAGCAAGGGGGGGCACAATCAGCCCCAGCATTTT | CASKGGHNQPQHF
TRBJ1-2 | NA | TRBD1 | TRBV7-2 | TGTGCCAGCAGCTTAGGACAGGGGACGCGTGGCTACACCTTC | CASSLGQGTRGYTF
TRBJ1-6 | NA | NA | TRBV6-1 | TGTGCCAGCAGTGAATCGGATCCGCTTTATTCACCCCTCCACTTT | CASSESDPLYSPLHF
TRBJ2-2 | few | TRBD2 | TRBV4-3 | TGCGCCAGCAGCCAAGAGAACAGCGGGGGACAACCCACCGGGGAGCTGTTTTTT | CASSQENSGGQPTGELFF
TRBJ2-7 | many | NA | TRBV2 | TGTGCCAGCAGTTACGCGGGGGAGCAGTACTTC | CASSYAGEQYF
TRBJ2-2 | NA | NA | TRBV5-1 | TGCGCCAGCAGCTTGAGGGAAGGATACACCGGGGAGCTGTTTTTT | CASSLREGYTGELFF
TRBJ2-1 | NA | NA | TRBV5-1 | TGCGCCAGCAGCTTGGGAACGTTCCAATCTTACAATGAGCAGTTCTTC | CASSLGTFQSYNEQFF
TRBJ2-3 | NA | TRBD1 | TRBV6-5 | TGTGCCAGCAGTTACACCGGGACAGGGGGCACAGATACGCAGTATTTT | CASSYTGTGGTDTQYF
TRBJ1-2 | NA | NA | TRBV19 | TGTGCCAGTGGGACAAACCAAAGGGATGGCTACACCTTC | CASGTNQRDGYTF
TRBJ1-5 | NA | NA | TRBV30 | TGTGCCTGGAGTCCCCGGGACAAGTATAGCAATCAGCCCCAGCATTTT | CAWSPRDKYSNQPQHF
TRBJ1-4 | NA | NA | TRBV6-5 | TGTGCCAGCAGTTACTACCCACCCCCCCTTAAGGAAAAACTGTTTTTT | CASSYYPPPLKEKLFF
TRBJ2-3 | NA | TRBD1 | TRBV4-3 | TGCGCCAGCAGCCGACAGGGGGCCGGCACAGATACGCAGTATTTT | CASSRQGAGTDTQYF
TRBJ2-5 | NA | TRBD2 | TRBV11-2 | TGTGCCAGCAGCTTAGATCTTAGCGGGTGGGAGACCCAGTACTTC | CASSLDLSGWETQYF
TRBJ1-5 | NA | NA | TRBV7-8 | TGTGCCAGCAGCTTGGGAAGCTCAAATTATCAGCCCCAGCATTTT | CASSLGSSNYQPQHF
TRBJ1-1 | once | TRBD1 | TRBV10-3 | TGTGCCATCAGTGTCACAGGGGATACTGAAGCTTTCTTT | CAISVTGDTEAFF
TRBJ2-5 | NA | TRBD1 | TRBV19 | TGTGCCAGTAGCAGAACAGGGGTTGGAGAGACCCAGTACTTC | CASSRTGVGETQYF